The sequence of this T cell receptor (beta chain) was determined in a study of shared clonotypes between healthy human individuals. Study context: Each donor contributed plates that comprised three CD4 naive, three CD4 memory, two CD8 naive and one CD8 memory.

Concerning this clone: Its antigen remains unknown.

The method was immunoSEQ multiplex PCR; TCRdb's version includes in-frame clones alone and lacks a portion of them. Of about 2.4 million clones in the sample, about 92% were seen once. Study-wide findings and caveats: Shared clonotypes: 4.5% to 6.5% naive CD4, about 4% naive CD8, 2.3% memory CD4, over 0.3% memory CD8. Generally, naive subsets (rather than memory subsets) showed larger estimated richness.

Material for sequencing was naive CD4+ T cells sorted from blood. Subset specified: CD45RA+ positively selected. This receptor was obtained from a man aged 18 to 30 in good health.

The CDR3 DNA sequence: TGTGCCGCCTCACCGTACCGAGCATCCTACGAGCAGTACTTC. Translated: CAASPYRASYEQYF. The chain employs TRBV10-3 and TRBJ2-7, with D hard to call. Germline V lookup: CDR1 ENHRY, CDR2 SYGVKD. The CDR3 extends over 14 amino acids. V lost 11 bases and J lost 1, with 18 bases in between.